What follows are 14 T cell receptor beta chains derived from one specimen sequenced in a study of T cell repertoires in cytomegalovirus infection. TCRdb recomputed calls from the reads with MiXCR, one row per CDR3 protein. The sample lists approximately 180,000 distinct CDR3 sequences, approximately 19% seen once, with 2.9% in the top ten. The sequencing sample was made of PBMCs. The receptors were gathered from a human donor in good health (CMV status not recorded). Some clones in this sample may be carry-over from other donors' samples.

This clonotype has at least ten counts. The chain is built from TRBV7-8 and TRBJ2-3, with 7 bases aligning to TRBD1. CDR3 length: 14 amino acids. Trimming at V came to 5 bases and at J to 5 bases, leaving 7 bases not matched to a gene. Per germline, CDR1 SGHVS and CDR2 FQNEAQ. Here the CDR3 DNA reads TGTGCCAGCAGCGTTGGGACAGTTAGAGATACGCAGTATTTT. This codes for CASSVGTVRDTQYF.

This clonotype showed up just once. This may stem from a read error, because a much larger clone lies one nucleotide away. This rearrangement joins TRBV4-1 to TRBJ1-5, with D uncertain. The CDR3 is 15 residues long. Trimming pared 0 bases from V and 4 bases from J, leaving 10 bases between. CDR1 MGHRA and CDR2 YSYEKL come from the germline V gene. The CDR3 loop is CASSQDNGLNQPQHF. CDR3 sequence (DNA): TGCGCCAGCAGCCAAGATAATGGATTGAATCAGCCCCAGCATTTT.

This clonotype came up many times. This chain uses TRBV5-5 with TRBJ1-1, with a weak D call TRBD1 (6 bases). V was pared by 2 bases and J by 2 bases, with 16 bases between. Germline V gene data show CDR1 as SGHKS and CDR2 as YYEKEE (reference sequence). The CDR3 runs 16 residues. CDR3 sequence: CASSLSGDRRNTEAFF. DNA for the CDR3: TGTGCCAGCAGCTTATCCGGAGACAGGAGAAACACTGAAGCTTTCTTT.

The genes are TRBV19 and TRBJ1-2; 7 bases fit TRBD1. The CDR3 totals 12 residues. Looked up from germline, CDR1 is LNHDA and CDR2 is SQIVND (reference sequence). The V segment lost 7 bases and the J segment 4 bases; nucleotides outside the gene matches: 3. CDR3: CASMDRFYGYTF. The CDR3 DNA reads TGTGCCAGTATGGACAGGTTCTATGGCTACACCTTC. The whole variable domain, filled in from reference TRBV19 and TRBJ1-2, reads DGGITQSPKYLFRKEGQNVTLSCEQNLNHDAMYWYRQDPGQGLRLIYYSQIVNDFQKGDIAEGYSVSREKKESFPLTVTSAQKNPTAFYLCASMDRFYGYTFGSGTRLTVV.

The J gene is TRBJ1-4, the V gene TRBV7-9; tentative D call: TRBD1 (5 bases). This CDR3 has 14 amino acids. Germline V lookup: CDR1 SEHNR, CDR2 FQNEAQ (reference sequence). Between the trimmed V and J ends, which lost 1 base and 6 bases, there was a span of 9 bases. For the CDR3, the DNA is TGTGCCAGCAGCTTAGGGCAGGGAGATGAAAAACTGTTTTTT. Protein sequence: CASSLGQGDEKLFF.

Remarks on this clonotype: This could be a read error, since a much larger clone is one nucleotide away. This CDR3 is CAISLTSGRAEQYF. CDR3 bases: TGTGCCATCAGCTTAACTAGCGGGAGGGCCGAGCAGTACTTC. This chain links TRBV7-2 with TRBJ2-7, with 13 bases fitting TRBD2. Germline V CDR1 and CDR2: SGHTA, FQGNSA. The CDR3 loop spans 14 amino acids.

This clonotype was recorded many times. This chain joins TRBV19 and TRBJ1-5, with 7 bases fitting TRBD1. The length of the CDR3 is 12 residues. Looked up from germline, CDR1 is LNHDA and CDR2 is SQIVND (reference sequence). The V segment lost 9 bases and the J segment 5 bases; nucleotides outside the gene matches: 4. The CDR3 region has the DNA TGTGCCAGCGCAGGGGGGGATCAGCCCCAGCATTTT. Protein sequence: CASAGGDQPQHF.

A note on this clonotype: A much larger clone sits a single nucleotide away, making a read error possible. This chain links TRBV6-1 with TRBJ1-5; a possible D gene is TRBD1 (5 bases). Trimming shortened V by 6 bases and J by 4 bases, and 16 bases separated the two germline ends. In germline, CDR1 is MNHNS, CDR2 SASEGT. The CDR3 has 15 amino acids. This CDR3 is CASRVIGRANQPQHF. CDR3 sequence (DNA): TGTGCCAGCAGGGTCATCGGCAGGGCGAATCAGCCCCAGCATTTT.

This clonotype showed up just a few times. V is TRBV28 and J is TRBJ1-4; D unclear. Germline lookup yields CDR1 MDHEN and CDR2 SYDVKM. The CDR3 loop spans 14 amino acids. V was cut by 5 bases and J by 3 bases, with 10 bases left in between. CDR3 DNA sequence: TGTGCCAGCAGTCAGACACCTTCTAATGAAAAACTGTTTTTT. Translation: CASSQTPSNEKLFF.

The rearrangement uses TRBV5-6 and TRBJ2-1, with TRBD1 as a possible D gene (6 bases). This CDR3 is built from 16 residues. Germline V gene data show CDR1 as SGHDT and CDR2 as YYEEEE. The V end was cut by 4 bases, the J end by 2 bases, with 16 bases between. Here the CDR3 DNA reads TGTGCCAGCAGCCGCTGGTCGGCAGGGGCCTACAATGAGCAGTTCTTC. This translates into CASSRWSAGAYNEQFF.

The chain links TRBV14 to TRBJ2-6; perhaps TRBD1 as D (6 bases). CDR1 and CDR2 from the germline V gene are SGHDN and FVKESK. V was cut by 2 bases and J by 1 base, with 9 bases left in between. The CDR3 covers 16 residues. The CDR3 protein is CASSQFTGSGANVLTF. As DNA, the CDR3 is TGTGCCAGCAGCCAATTTACAGGGTCTGGGGCCAACGTCCTGACTTTC.

This clonotype was counted between two and nine times. J is TRBJ2-5 and V is TRBV7-9; TRBD2 matches 10 bases. Looked up from germline, CDR1 is SEHNR and CDR2 is FQNEAQ (reference sequence). The CDR3 has 15 amino acids. The J segment lost 4 bases and the V segment lost 3 bases, leaving 5 bases of the junction unmatched. The DNA for the CDR3 is TGTGCCAGCAGCTTTTCTCTAGCGGGAGCAGAGACCCAGTACTTC. Translating it yields CASSFSLAGAETQYF.

Details on this clonotype: A read error may be the cause here, since a much bigger clone is one base away. This chain uses TRBV7-9 with TRBJ2-7; D gene uncertain. The CDR3 extends over 11 amino acids. The germline V gene has CDR1 SEHNR and CDR2 FQNEAQ (reference sequence). The V end lost 4 bases, the J end lost 5 bases, and 6 bases lay between the germline ends. The CDR3 loop reads CASSYQDEQYF. CDR3 sequence (DNA): TGTGCCAGCAGCTACCAGGACGAGCAGTACTTC.

A few counts support this clonotype. This chain links TRBV10-3 with TRBJ1-1; TRBD1 aligns across 8 bases. The germline V gene encodes CDR1 ENHRY and CDR2 SYGVKD. There are 15 residues in the CDR3. V was clipped by 6 bases and J by 1 base; unmatched bases: 7. The CDR3: CAIRDDRGSNTEAFF. Here the CDR3 DNA reads TGTGCCATCAGGGATGACAGGGGCTCGAACACTGAAGCTTTCTTT.